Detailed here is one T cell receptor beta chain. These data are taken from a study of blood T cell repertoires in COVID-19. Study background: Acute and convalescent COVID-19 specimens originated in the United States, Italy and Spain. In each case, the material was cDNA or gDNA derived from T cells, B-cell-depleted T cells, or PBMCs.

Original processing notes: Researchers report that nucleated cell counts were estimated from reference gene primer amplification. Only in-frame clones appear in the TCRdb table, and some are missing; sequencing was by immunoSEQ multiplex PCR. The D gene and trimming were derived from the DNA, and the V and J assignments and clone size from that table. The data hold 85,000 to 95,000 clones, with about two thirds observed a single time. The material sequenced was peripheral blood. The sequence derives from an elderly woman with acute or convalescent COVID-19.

The chain's CDR3 is CASSPGRVRTDTQYF. CDR3 nucleotides: TGTGCCAGCTCACCAGGGCGGGTCCGCACAGATACGCAGTATTTT. The chain employs TRBV18 and TRBJ2-3, with D possibly matching TRBD2 (5 bases). Per germline, CDR1 KGHSH and CDR2 LQKENI. V was shortened by 2 bases and J by 1 base, with 10 bases between the two germline ends. The CDR3 has 15 amino acids.